The 26 T cell receptor beta chains presented below share a single source sample, sequenced in a study of shared clonotypes between healthy human individuals. Naive CD8 populations comprised CD45RO-negative cells positively selected for CCR7, excluding terminally differentiated effector memory CD45RA+ cells. Using immunoSEQ multiplex PCR, the repertoire was profiled, and TCRdb retains in-frame clones only, with some absent. The repertoire holds millions of clones, with just over 90% as singletons. Sequenced: naive CD8+ T cells from PBMCs. These receptors originate from a young man in good health. Some clones in this sample may be carry-over from other donors' samples.

V usage is TRBV7-9 and J usage is TRBJ2-7, with unresolved D. The CDR3 contains 12 residues. Trimming took off 2 bases at V and 6 bases at J, with 8 bases between the two ends. Germline V gene lookup returns CDR1 SEHNR and CDR2 FQNEAQ (reference sequence). CDR3 in DNA: TGTGCCAGCAGCTTAATGGCGACCGAGCAGTACTTC. This gives the protein CASSLMATEQYF.

This clone was counted a single time. The chain uses TRBV9 and TRBJ2-7, with TRBD1 identical over 9 bases. From germline, CDR1 is SGDLS and CDR2 YYNGEE. The CDR3 has 14 residues. V shed 4 bases, J shed 6 bases, and the junction held 8 bases outside the gene matches. The DNA of the CDR3 is TGTGCCAGCAGCCCGCGGGACAGGGATGGCGAGCAGTACTTC. The encoded protein is CASSPRDRDGEQYF.

Of note for this clone: Other DNA sequences in this specimen translate into the identical CDR3. This rearrangement joins TRBV9 to TRBJ1-5; D is uncertain. The V gene's germline CDR1 is SGDLS and CDR2 YYNGEE. This CDR3 comprises 14 residues. V was trimmed by 0 bases and J by 1 base, leaving 5 bases between them. The CDR3 loop is CASSVGGSNQPQHF. As DNA, the CDR3 is TGTGCCAGCAGCGTAGGCGGGAGCAATCAGCCCCAGCATTTT.

This clone was counted only a few times. The rearrangement links TRBV27 to TRBJ2-7; weak D call: TRBD1 (5 bases). CDR1 is MNHEY, CDR2 SMNVEV, per germline (reference sequence). Trimming took 5 bases from V and 5 from J, leaving 16 bases between them. The CDR3 length is 14 residues. CDR3 residues: CASSPRQGLDEQYF. The CDR3 DNA follows: TGTGCCAGCAGTCCCCGTCAGGGCTTGGACGAGCAGTACTTC.

The V gene is TRBV29-1, the J gene TRBJ2-7, with TRBD2 matching 9 bases. Germline V gene data show CDR1 as SQVTM and CDR2 as ANQGSEA. The V segment lost 1 base and the J segment 2 bases; nucleotides outside the gene matches: 9. There are 16 residues in the CDR3. In DNA, the CDR3 is TGCAGCGTTGAAGGACCCATTAGCGGGAGCGCCTACGAGCAGTACTTC. Protein product: CSVEGPISGSAYEQYF.

The rearrangement uses TRBV4-1 and TRBJ1-4; D is perhaps TRBD1 (5 bases). Trimming stripped 3 bases from V and 8 bases from J, with 10 bases between. CDR1 and CDR2 from the germline V gene are MGHRA and YSYEKL. The CDR3 has 13 residues. The CDR3 loop reads CASSQKGSEKLFF. CDR3 nucleotides: TGCGCCAGCAGCCAGAAGGGGAGCGAAAAACTGTTTTTT.

The chain couples TRBV2 to TRBJ2-7, with a weak D call TRBD2 (5 bases). This CDR3 contains 15 residues. Germline CDR1 and CDR2: SNHLY and FYNNEI. Trimming stripped 1 base from V and 0 bases from J, with 10 bases between. The CDR3 loop is CASSEVGGLSYEQYF. Here the CDR3 DNA reads TGTGCCAGCAGTGAAGTCGGAGGCCTCTCCTACGAGCAGTACTTC.

The rearrangement links TRBV7-9 to TRBJ2-1; D call uncertain. Trimming took 5 bases from V and 6 from J, leaving 17 bases between them. This CDR3 is built from 15 residues. CDR1 and CDR2 (germline): SEHNR, FQNEAQ (reference sequence). The CDR3 DNA is TGTGCCAGCAGCGCGAGACCCCGGGCAGGCAATGAGCAGTTCTTC. As protein: CASSARPRAGNEQFF.

The rearrangement links TRBV5-1 to TRBJ1-1; D unclear. Germline CDR1 SGHRS, CDR2 YFSETQ. CDR3 length: 14 amino acids. Trimming stripped 1 base from V and 0 bases from J, with 7 bases between. Here the CDR3 DNA reads TGCGCCAGCAGCTTGACGTACCTGAACACTGAAGCTTTCTTT. This gives the protein CASSLTYLNTEAFF.

The chain links TRBV6-5 to TRBJ2-1; unclear D gene. The CDR3 spans 16 residues. Trimming removed 0 bases from V and 9 bases from J, with 18 bases in between. CDR1 and CDR2 from the germline V gene are MNHEY and SVGAGI. The CDR3 loop reads CASSYSKRAALGEQFF. The CDR3 DNA reads as TGTGCCAGCAGTTACTCGAAAAGGGCGGCCCTGGGTGAGCAGTTCTTC.

The V call is TRBV11-2, the J call TRBJ2-7, with D hard to call. CDR1 and CDR2 from the germline V gene are SGHAT and FQNNGV. The CDR3 is 14 residues long. The V end lost 4 bases, the J end lost 7 bases, and 17 bases lay between the germline ends. The CDR3 coding sequence is TGTGCCAGCAGCTCCCCCGAAGACTGGAGTGAGCAGTACTTC. Its translation is CASSSPEDWSEQYF.

The rearrangement uses TRBV7-2 and TRBJ1-2; 8 positions agree with TRBD1. J was trimmed by 6 bases and V by 5 bases; bases with no gene match: 8. This CDR3 has 14 amino acids. Per the germline V gene, CDR1 is SGHTA and CDR2 is FQGNSA. The CDR3 DNA follows: TGTGCCAGCAGCCCTAGGACAGGGCCCAATGGCTACACCTTC. Its translation is CASSPRTGPNGYTF.

The V and J genes are TRBV6-5 and TRBJ1-1, with 9 bases matching TRBD1. From germline, CDR1 is MNHEY and CDR2 SVGAGI. The V and J ends lost 2 bases and 10 bases, in that order; junction bases with no gene match: 5. The CDR3 extends over 13 amino acids. CDR3 in amino acids: CASSYGTGIRAFF. The CDR3 nucleotides are TGTGCCAGCAGTTACGGGACAGGGATCCGAGCTTTCTTT.

V gene TRBV5-1 combines with J gene TRBJ2-2; 10 positions match TRBD2. The length of the CDR3 is 13 residues. V lost 4 bases, J lost 7 bases, and 1 base stayed unmatched. CDR1 is SGHRS, CDR2 YFSETQ, per germline. CDR3 loop: CASSGTSVGELFF. The CDR3 region has the DNA TGCGCCAGCAGCGGGACTAGCGTCGGGGAGCTGTTTTTT.

This sequence joins TRBV28 and TRBJ2-7; TRBD1 agrees at 7 bases. Germline CDR1 is MDHEN and CDR2 is SYDVKM. V trimming: 5 bases; J trimming: 2 bases; junction bases outside the gene matches: 6. The CDR3 is 14 residues long. The CDR3 loop reads CASSGPGQPYEQYF. DNA for the CDR3: TGTGCCAGCAGTGGACCGGGACAGCCCTACGAGCAGTACTTC.

The J gene is TRBJ2-1, the V gene TRBV6-1, with D maybe TRBD2 (6 bases). The germline V gene has CDR1 MNHNS and CDR2 SASEGT. V lost 1 base, J lost 14 bases, and 9 bases lay in between. The CDR3 covers 11 residues. CDR3 nucleotides: TGTGCCAGCAGTGAAGTTTGGGAGGAGTTCTTC. This encodes CASSEVWEEFF.

This sequence joins TRBV2 and TRBJ2-7, with D possibly TRBD2 on 5 matching bases. V was pared by 2 bases and J by 2 bases, with 16 bases between. CDR1 is SNHLY, CDR2 FYNNEI, per germline. The CDR3 is 16 residues long. This CDR3 is CASSELAATGTYEQYF. CDR3 nucleotides: TGTGCCAGCAGTGAACTAGCTGCTACGGGGACCTACGAGCAGTACTTC.

In its sample, this clone was seen once. The same CDR3 also results from other DNA sequences found in this sample. V is TRBV6-5 and J is TRBJ1-2, with unresolved D. Germline V CDR1 and CDR2: MNHEY, SVGAGI. V gave up 0 bases and J gave up 6 bases, with 8 bases separating them. This CDR3 has 13 amino acids. This chain's CDR3 is CASSYSGRDGYTF. CDR3 in DNA: TGTGCCAGCAGTTACTCGGGGAGGGATGGCTACACCTTC.

The gene calls are TRBV9 and TRBJ1-2, with 8 bases aligning to TRBD1. The germline CDR1 and CDR2 sequences are SGDLS and YYNGEE. Trimming removed 4 bases from V and 2 bases from J; junction bases left unmatched: 10. This CDR3 has 16 residues. CDR3 in DNA: TGTGCCAGCAGCACAGGGGGACAGGCGCCAAACTATGGCTACACCTTC. Encoded protein: CASSTGGQAPNYGYTF.

This clone has only a few counts. This chain connects TRBV30 to TRBJ1-5; D call uncertain. This CDR3 comprises 13 residues. From germline, CDR1 is GTSNPN and CDR2 SVGIG (reference sequence). Trimming removed 3 bases from V and 8 bases from J, with 14 bases in between. The CDR3 region has the DNA TGTGCCTGGAGCGGTAGGACTCGGGAGCCCCAGCATTTT. Encoded protein: CAWSGRTREPQHF.

The rearrangement uses TRBV7-8 and TRBJ2-1, with D perhaps being TRBD1 or TRBD2 (6 bases each). CDR3 length equals 17 residues. V was pared by 3 bases and J by 0 bases, with 15 bases between. Germline lookup yields CDR1 SGHVS and CDR2 FQNEAQ. CDR3 protein: CASSFGGISSSYNEQFF. In DNA, the CDR3 is TGTGCCAGCAGCTTCGGGGGCATCTCTAGCTCCTACAATGAGCAGTTCTTC.

V gene TRBV28 combines with J gene TRBJ1-2, with TRBD1 identical over 7 bases. Germline V gives CDR1 MDHEN, CDR2 SYDVKM. Losses at the gene ends were 5 bases for V and 8 bases for J; bases not matched to a gene: 5. There are 12 residues in the CDR3. The CDR3 here is CASSKQGPGYTF. CDR3 sequence (DNA): TGTGCCAGCAGTAAACAGGGGCCCGGCTACACCTTC.

Details on this clone: Its ends do not fully match the called genes, so a read error is possible. The genes are TRBV6-1 and TRBJ1-4; D unresolved. Germline assignment: CDR1 MNHNS and CDR2 SASEGT. The CDR3 loop spans 11 amino acids. CDR3 nucleotide sequence: TGTGCCAGCAGTGAAGGGGCGGTAAGGCTTTTT. Amino acids: CASSEGAVRLF.

The chain employs TRBV4-1 and TRBJ2-2; maybe TRBD2 (6 bases). The CDR3 has 13 amino acids. The V end was cut by 5 bases, the J end by 7 bases, with 11 bases between. The germline V gene encodes CDR1 MGHRA and CDR2 YSYEKL. The CDR3 region is CASSSGRFGELFF. In nucleotides, the CDR3 is TGCGCCAGCAGCTCGGGGAGGTTCGGGGAGCTGTTTTTT.

V is TRBV9 and J is TRBJ2-1; the D is unclear. V dropped 7 bases and J dropped 10 bases, with 24 bases sitting between them. In germline, CDR1 is SGDLS, CDR2 YYNGEE. This CDR3 contains 15 residues. DNA of the CDR3: TGTGCCAGCGGGCCCTTGGGCGTCGTGGCCACGGAGCAGTTCTTC. Translation gives CASGPLGVVATEQFF.

There are a few counts of this clone. The V and J genes are TRBV6-1 and TRBJ1-5, with D perhaps matching TRBD1 (6 bases). V lost 6 bases, J lost 4 bases, and 10 bases lay in between. Germline loops: CDR1 MNHNS, CDR2 SASEGT. The CDR3 covers 13 residues. This CDR3 is CASRTGRNQPQHF. The CDR3 DNA reads as TGTGCCAGCAGGACAGGACGGAATCAGCCCCAGCATTTT.